This T cell receptor beta chain emerged from a study of graft-versus-host responses after intestinal transplantation. Study as a whole: As for transplant type, recipients had multivisceral, liver-intestinal, or isolated intestinal grafts. Tacrolimus plus steroids were given to all recipients for about 3 years, preceded by anti-thymocyte globulin induction. Study outcomes and limitations: Levels of circulating GvH clones at their peak were associated with early post-transplant HvG declines. Recipient marrow showed GvH clones, some seen first in ileum or blood.

For this clone: The antigen remains undetermined.

Trimming pared 1 base from V and 4 bases from J, leaving 16 bases between. CDR3 length: 16 residues. Germline V gene sequence: CDR1 SGHVS, CDR2 FNYEAQ. Libraries were prepared by immunoSEQ multiplex PCR; TCRdb keeps only in-frame clonotypes and omits some of them. The sample holds about 80,000 clones; approximately 90% are singletons and the top ten take 0.69%. The sequenced sample was PBMCs, obtained 98 days after intestinal transplantation. This chain uses TRBV7-6 with TRBJ1-1; D uncertain. The source is a human patient who received an intestinal transplant, so some T cells may come from the graft donor. The CDR3 sequence is CASSLEKLAAATEAFF. In nucleotides, the CDR3 is TGTGCCAGCAGCTTAGAAAAACTCGCGGCGGCCACTGAAGCTTTCTTT.